These T cell receptor beta chains were read from a single sample in a study of CD8+ T cells in alopecia areata. Clones were read by immunoSEQ multiplex PCR, and TCRdb kept only the in-frame ones, dropping some. The sample comprises 120,000 or so clones, about 46% of which are singletons, and 8% to 11% rests with the top ten. The source material was NKG2D-low CD8+ T cells sorted from blood. The receptors come from a human donor with alopecia areata. Both conserved end residues are trimmed from each CDR3. The order of the fields is CDR3 protein, V gene, J gene.

AWSVGGRNQPQH	TRBV30	TRBJ1-5
ASNSEGTGGPRETQY	TRBV5-6	TRBJ2-5
SVGVGSEAF	TRBV29-1	TRBJ1-1
SVEFGGLYEQY	TRBV29-1	TRBJ2-7
SVGEGGPSYEQY	TRBV29-1	TRBJ2-7
AWRQGVGQPQH	TRBV30	TRBJ1-5
ACQFDGTENTGELF	TRBV30	TRBJ2-2
SLYGPGGEQF	TRBV29-1	TRBJ2-1
ASSSEGVRADTQY	TRBV7-9	TRBJ2-3
ASSQDQNIQY	TRBV4-1	TRBJ2-4
ASSPERAKTQY	TRBV7-8	TRBJ2-5
ASSALRTRTDTQY	TRBV5-1	TRBJ2-3
SVGPNNEQF	TRBV29-1	TRBJ2-1